This T cell receptor beta chain appears in the sequencing data of a study of cytomegalovirus exposure and HLA in healthy donors. In the study overall: In a later analysis, the roughly 120 validation repertoires were reported to have used the same platform as the roughly 600 first-cohort repertoires.

TCRdb keeps only in-frame clones here, not all; method: immunoSEQ multiplex PCR. The table includes nearly 110,000 clones, less than 90% detected once. This CDR3 contains 15 residues. The germline V gene encodes CDR1 MNHNS and CDR2 SASEGT. The V gene lost 7 bases and the J gene lost 1 base, with 14 bases spanning the gap. A roughly 120-subject validation cohort, separate from the approximately 670-subject first cohort, supplied the donors. Sequencing was carried out using PBMCs. This clonotype was obtained from a woman under 30 in good health and CMV-seropositive. The rearrangement uses TRBV6-1 and TRBJ2-1; D may be TRBD2 (6 bases). CDR3 in amino acids: CASNRAGQSYNEQFF. CDR3 DNA sequence: TGTGCCAGCAATAGAGCGGGCCAGTCCTACAATGAGCAGTTCTTC.